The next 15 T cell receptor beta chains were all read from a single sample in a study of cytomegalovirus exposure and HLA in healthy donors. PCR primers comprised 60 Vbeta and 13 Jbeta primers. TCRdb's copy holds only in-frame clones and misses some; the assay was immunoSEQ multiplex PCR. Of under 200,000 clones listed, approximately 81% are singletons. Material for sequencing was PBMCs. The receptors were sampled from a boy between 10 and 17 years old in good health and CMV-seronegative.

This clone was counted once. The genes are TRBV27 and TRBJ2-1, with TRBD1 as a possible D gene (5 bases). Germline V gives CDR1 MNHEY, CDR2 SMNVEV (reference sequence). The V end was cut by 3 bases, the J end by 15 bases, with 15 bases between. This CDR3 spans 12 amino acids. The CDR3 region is CASSFQGAATFF. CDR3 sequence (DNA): TGTGCCAGCAGTTTCCAAGGGGCGGCAACGTTCTTC.

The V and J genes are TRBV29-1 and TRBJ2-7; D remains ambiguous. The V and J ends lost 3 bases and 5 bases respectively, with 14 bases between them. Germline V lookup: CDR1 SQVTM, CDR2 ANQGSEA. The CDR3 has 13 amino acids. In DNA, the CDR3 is TGCAGCGTTGAGGTCGGGTTGTCCCACGAGCAGTACTTC. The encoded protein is CSVEVGLSHEQYF.

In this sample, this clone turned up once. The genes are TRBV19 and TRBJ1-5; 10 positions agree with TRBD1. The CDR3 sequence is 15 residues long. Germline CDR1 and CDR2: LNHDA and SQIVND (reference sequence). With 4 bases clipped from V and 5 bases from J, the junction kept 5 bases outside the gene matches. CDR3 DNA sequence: TGTGCCAGTAGTAGACTAGACAGGGGGCATCAGCCCCAGCATTTT. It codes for CASSRLDRGHQPQHF.

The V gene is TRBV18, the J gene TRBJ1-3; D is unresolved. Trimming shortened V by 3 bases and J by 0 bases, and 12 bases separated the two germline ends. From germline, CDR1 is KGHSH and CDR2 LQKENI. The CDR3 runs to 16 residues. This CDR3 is CASSPELGVSGNTIYF. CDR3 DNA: TGTGCCAGCTCACCCGAGCTCGGAGTCTCTGGAAACACCATATATTTT. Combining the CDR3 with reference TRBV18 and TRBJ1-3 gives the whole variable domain NAGVMQNPRHLVRRRGQEARLRCSPMKGHSHVYWYRQLPEEGLKFMVYLQKENIIDESGMPKERFSAEFPKEGPSILRIQQVVRGDSAAYFCASSPELGVSGNTIYFGEGSWLTVV.

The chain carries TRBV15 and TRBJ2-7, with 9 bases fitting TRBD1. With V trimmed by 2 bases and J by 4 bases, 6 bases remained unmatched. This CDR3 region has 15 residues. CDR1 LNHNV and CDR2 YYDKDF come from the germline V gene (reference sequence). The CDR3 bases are TGTGCCACCAGCAGAAACACAGGGGGCTTATACGAGCAGTACTTC. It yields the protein CATSRNTGGLYEQYF.

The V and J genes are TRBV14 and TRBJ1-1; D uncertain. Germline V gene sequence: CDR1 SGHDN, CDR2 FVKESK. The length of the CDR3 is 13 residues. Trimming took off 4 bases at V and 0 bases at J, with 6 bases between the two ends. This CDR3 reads CASSRLLNTEAFF. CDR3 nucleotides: TGTGCCAGCAGCCGTCTTTTGAACACTGAAGCTTTCTTT.

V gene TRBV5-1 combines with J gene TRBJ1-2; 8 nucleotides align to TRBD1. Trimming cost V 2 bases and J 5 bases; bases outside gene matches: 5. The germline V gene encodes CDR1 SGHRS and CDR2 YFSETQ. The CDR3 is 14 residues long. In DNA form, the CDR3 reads TGCGCCAGCAGCTTCCAGGGGGCTACGTATGGCTACACCTTC. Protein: CASSFQGATYGYTF.

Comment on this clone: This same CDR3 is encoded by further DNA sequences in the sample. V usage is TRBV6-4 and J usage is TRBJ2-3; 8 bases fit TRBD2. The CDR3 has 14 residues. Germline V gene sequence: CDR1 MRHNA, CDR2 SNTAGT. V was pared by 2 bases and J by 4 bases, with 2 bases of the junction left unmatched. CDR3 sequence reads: CASSDTGGADTQYF. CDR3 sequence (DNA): TGTGCCAGCAGTGACACGGGGGGGGCAGATACGCAGTATTTT.

CDR3 bases: TGCGCCAGCAGGGGACAGGTGAACACCGGGGAGCTGTTTTTT. It specifies CASRGQVNTGELFF. The rearrangement joins TRBV5-1 to TRBJ2-2, with 8 bases matching TRBD1. The V segment lost 5 bases and the J segment 1 base; nucleotides outside the gene matches: 1. Germline V gene data show CDR1 as SGHRS and CDR2 as YFSETQ. The CDR3 sequence is 14 residues long.

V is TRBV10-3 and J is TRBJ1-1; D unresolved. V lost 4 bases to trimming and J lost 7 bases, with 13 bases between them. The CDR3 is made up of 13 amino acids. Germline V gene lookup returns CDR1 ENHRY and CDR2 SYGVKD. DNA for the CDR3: TGTGCCATCAGTGCAAGTCAGGAGGATGAAGCTTTCTTT. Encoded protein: CAISASQEDEAFF.

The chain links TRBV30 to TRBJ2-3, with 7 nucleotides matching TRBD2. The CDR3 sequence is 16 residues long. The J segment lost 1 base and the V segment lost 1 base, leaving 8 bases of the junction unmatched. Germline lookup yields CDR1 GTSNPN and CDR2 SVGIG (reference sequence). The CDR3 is CAWSAGRGFGTDTQYF. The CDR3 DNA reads TGTGCCTGGAGTGCAGGGCGGGGGTTTGGCACAGATACGCAGTATTTT.

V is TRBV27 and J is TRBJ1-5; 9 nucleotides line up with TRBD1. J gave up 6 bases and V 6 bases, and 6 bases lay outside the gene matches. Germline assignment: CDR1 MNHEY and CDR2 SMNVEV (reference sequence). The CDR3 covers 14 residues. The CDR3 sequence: CASRPTGGRQPQHF. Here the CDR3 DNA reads TGTGCCAGCAGGCCCACAGGGGGCCGTCAGCCCCAGCATTTT.

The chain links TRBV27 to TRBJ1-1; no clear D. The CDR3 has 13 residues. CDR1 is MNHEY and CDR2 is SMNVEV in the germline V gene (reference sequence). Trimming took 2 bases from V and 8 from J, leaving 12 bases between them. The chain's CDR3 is CASSLVASSEAFF. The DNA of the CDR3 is TGTGCCAGCAGTTTAGTGGCCTCCTCGGAAGCTTTCTTT.

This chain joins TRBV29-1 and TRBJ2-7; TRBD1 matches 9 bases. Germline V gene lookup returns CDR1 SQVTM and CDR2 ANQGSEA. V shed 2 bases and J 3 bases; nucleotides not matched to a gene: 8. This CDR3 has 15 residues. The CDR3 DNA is TGCAGCGTTGAACCCGGCGGGGGACAGGGCTACGAGCAGTACTTC. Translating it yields CSVEPGGGQGYEQYF.

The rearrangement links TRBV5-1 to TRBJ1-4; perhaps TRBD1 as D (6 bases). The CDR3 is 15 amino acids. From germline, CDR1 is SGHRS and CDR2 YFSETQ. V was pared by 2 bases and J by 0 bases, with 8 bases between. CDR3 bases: TGCGCCAGCAGCTTAACAGGGACAACTAATGAAAAACTGTTTTTT. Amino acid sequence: CASSLTGTTNEKLFF.